The 22 T cell receptor beta chains given below trace back to one sample, sequenced in a study of breast tumors, draining lymph nodes, adjacent tissues. From the multiplex PCR reads, TCRdb called clonotypes with MiXCR, one entry per CDR3 protein. The data show tens of thousands of distinct CDR3 sequences, 30% to 45% seen once. Sequencing input: breast tumor tissue. These receptors all stem from a female donor with breast cancer. Some clones in this sample may be carry-over from other donors' samples.

The V gene is TRBV6-2 or TRBV6-3, the J gene TRBJ2-5; 11 bases line up with TRBD2. J lost 5 bases, V lost 10 bases, and 27 bases had no gene match. Germline CDR1 and CDR2: MNHEY and SVGEGT. The CDR3 contains 20 residues. The CDR3 spells CAKTVRAMGVTSGSGETQYF. DNA for the CDR3: TGTGCCAAAACAGTTAGGGCCATGGGAGTTACTAGCGGGAGCGGCGAGACCCAGTACTTC.

This clonotype is large by share. The chain combines TRBV5-1 with TRBJ2-7; D is perhaps TRBD2 (6 bases). Germline values: CDR1 SGHRS, CDR2 YFSETQ. The V end lost 0 bases, the J end lost 7 bases, and 17 bases lay between the germline ends. The CDR3 covers 15 residues. CDR3 coding DNA: TGCGCCAGCAGCTTGGTGGGAGGAGTATCGGGAGAGCAGTACTTC. This sequence encodes CASSLVGGVSGEQYF.

There are many counts of this clonotype. This chain links TRBV29-1 with TRBJ1-2, with 7 nucleotides matching TRBD1. The V and J ends lost 3 bases and 7 bases, in that order; junction bases with no gene match: 5. This CDR3 region has 12 residues. Looked up from germline, CDR1 is SQVTM and CDR2 is ANQGSEA. Written as DNA, the CDR3 is TGCAGCGTTGACAGACAGGGTGGTGGCTACACCTTC. Its protein is CSVDRQGGGYTF.

This clonotype was counted many times. This chain connects TRBV19 to TRBJ1-5; D call uncertain. Germline lookup yields CDR1 LNHDA and CDR2 SQIVND (reference sequence). CDR3 length equals 17 residues. Trimming shortened V by 6 bases and J by 0 bases, and 18 bases separated the two germline ends. Here the CDR3 reads CASSAEEGFYSNQPQHF. CDR3 coding DNA: TGTGCCAGTAGCGCCGAAGAGGGATTTTATAGCAATCAGCCCCAGCATTTT.

Note on this clonotype: A read error may account for a junction end that differs from germline. V is TRBV9 and J is TRBJ1-4, with D perhaps TRBD1 (5 bases). The CDR3 sequence is 15 residues long. CDR1 is SGDLS and CDR2 is YYNGEE in the germline V gene. The CDR3 spells CACSVATATNEKLFF. The CDR3 coding sequence is TGTGCCTGCAGCGTAGCGACAGCAACTAATGAAAAACTGTTTTTT.

V gene TRBV30 combines with J gene TRBJ2-3; D uncertain. V was trimmed by 4 bases and J by 4 bases, leaving 12 bases between them. CDR1 is GTSNPN and CDR2 is SVGIG in the germline V gene (reference sequence). This CDR3 is built from 13 residues. The CDR3 is CAWMNPAADTQYF. The CDR3 DNA follows: TGTGCCTGGATGAACCCGGCCGCAGATACGCAGTATTTT.

This clonotype was counted at least ten times. The genes are TRBV11-1 and TRBJ2-2; possible D gene TRBD2, 5 bases. Germline V gene lookup returns CDR1 SGHAT and CDR2 FQDESV (reference sequence). V dropped 3 bases and J dropped 5 bases, with 16 bases sitting between them. The CDR3 has 16 residues. This chain's CDR3 is CASSFLEAGGTGELFF. The CDR3 DNA is TGTGCCAGCAGCTTCTTGGAGGCGGGTGGGACCGGGGAGCTGTTTTTT.

This rearrangement joins TRBV7-8 to TRBJ2-1; 11 bases match TRBD2. The CDR3 extends over 15 amino acids. The junction had 6 bases not matched to a gene; V was cut back by 2 bases and J by 9 bases. Germline V CDR1 and CDR2: SGHVS, FQNEAQ. CDR3 amino acids: CASSLRLAGIGEQFF. The CDR3 nucleotides read TGTGCCAGCAGCTTAAGACTAGCGGGAATAGGTGAGCAGTTCTTC.

Ten or more counts support this clonotype. This chain joins TRBV20-1 and TRBJ2-5; no firm D call. Germline V gene lookup returns CDR1 DFQATT and CDR2 SNEGSKA (reference sequence). This CDR3 is built from 12 residues. V was pared by 4 bases and J by 1 base, with 7 bases between. As DNA, the CDR3 is TGCAGTGCTACATTAATCCAAGAGACCCAGTACTTC. Residues: CSATLIQETQYF.

The CDR3 loop reads CASSPMDRSTYEQYF. CDR3 DNA: TGTGCCAGCAGCCCCATGGACAGGTCGACCTACGAGCAGTACTTC. The rearrangement joins TRBV7-2 to TRBJ2-7, with 7 bases that match TRBD1. The CDR3 extends over 15 amino acids. V gave up 5 bases and J gave up 2 bases; unmatched junction bases: 9. Germline V gives CDR1 SGHTA, CDR2 FQGNSA.

This clonotype appeared many times. The chain has TRBV5-1 and TRBJ2-1; 8 positions match TRBD2. There are 13 residues in the CDR3. Trimming took 0 bases from V and 8 from J; bases not matched to a gene: 1. CDR1 and CDR2 (germline): SGHRS, YFSETQ. CDR3 loop: CASSLAGRDEQFF. The DNA of the CDR3 is TGCGCCAGCAGCTTGGCCGGGAGGGATGAGCAGTTCTTC.

This clonotype showed up many times. The chain is built from TRBV30 and TRBJ2-7; TRBD2 matches at 7 bases. Unmatched junction bases numbered 3, after V lost 0 bases and J lost 1 base. Germline CDR1 GTSNPN, CDR2 SVGIG (reference sequence). This CDR3 region has 14 residues. The CDR3 coding sequence is TGTGCCTGGAGTGTAATGGGAGGGTCCTACGAGCAGTACTTC. Amino acid sequence: CAWSVMGGSYEQYF.

This clonotype was picked up many times. This sequence joins TRBV4-3 and TRBJ2-2; TRBD2 agrees at 7 bases. Germline V gene lookup returns CDR1 LGHNA and CDR2 YSLEER. V was pared by 0 bases and J by 3 bases, with 13 bases of the junction left unmatched. The CDR3 spans 19 residues. The CDR3 here is CASSQDRGTRDYYTGELFF. Here the CDR3 DNA reads TGCGCCAGCAGCCAAGATCGCGGGACGAGGGACTACTACACCGGGGAGCTGTTTTTT.

Many counts were recorded for this clonotype. The chain has TRBV29-1 and TRBJ2-1, with TRBD2 matching over 7 bases. With V trimmed by 4 bases and J by 7 bases, 13 bases remained unmatched. Looked up from germline, CDR1 is SQVTM and CDR2 is ANQGSEA. The CDR3 is 15 residues long. The CDR3 protein is CSVAGGREGPNEQFF. The CDR3 DNA follows: TGCAGCGTTGCTGGTGGCAGGGAGGGTCCTAATGAGCAGTTCTTC.

The table lists this clonotype with many counts. The CDR3 region has the DNA TGTGCCAGCAGTTACTTTACAGTTGGGCAGCCCCAGCATTTT. This sequence encodes CASSYFTVGQPQHF. The chain is built from TRBV6-6 and TRBJ1-5; no clear D gene. Trimming stripped 1 base from V and 7 bases from J, with 11 bases between. CDR1 and CDR2 from the germline V gene are MNHNY and SVGAGI (reference sequence). This CDR3 is built from 14 residues.

The J gene is TRBJ2-5, the V gene TRBV7-6, with 8 bases identical to TRBD1. Germline CDR1 reads SGHVS; CDR2 reads FNYEAQ. V trimming: 5 bases; J trimming: 7 bases; junction bases outside the gene matches: 12. CDR3 size: 15 residues. The CDR3 nucleotides read TGTGCCAGCAGCCTCGGACAGGGCCTTGGAGGGACCCAGTACTTC. Translation gives CASSLGQGLGGTQYF.

As concerns this clonotype: The junction does not match germline at one end; this may be a read error. The rearrangement uses TRBV7-9 and TRBJ2-3, with 13 bases that match TRBD2. The CDR3 covers 16 residues. Germline V lookup: CDR1 SEHNR, CDR2 FQNEAQ (reference sequence). CDR3 residues: CASSLWTSGSADTQYF. CDR3 DNA sequence: TGTGCCAGCAGCTTATGGACTAGCGGGAGTGCAGACACGCAGTATTTT.

This clonotype was detected many times. The chain joins TRBV11-3 to TRBJ2-5; the match to TRBD1 covers 7 bases. J was trimmed by 1 base and V by 5 bases; bases with no gene match: 7. This CDR3 is built from 15 residues. Germline V gene data show CDR1 as SGHNT and CDR2 as YENEEA. The CDR3 nucleotides read TGTGCCAGCAGCCCCTCGACAGGGTTCCAAGAGACCCAGTACTTC. Translating gives CASSPSTGFQETQYF.

A word on this clonotype: A read error may be the cause here, since a much bigger clone is one base away. The V call is TRBV6-5, the J call TRBJ1-6; D may be TRBD1 (5 bases). The CDR3 sequence is 19 residues long. Per germline, CDR1 MNHEY and CDR2 SVGAGI. Trimming took off 0 bases at V and 0 bases at J, with 15 bases between the two ends. The CDR3 sequence: CASSYSGAGTGSYNSPLHF. The DNA for the CDR3 is TGTGCCAGCAGTTACTCTGGGGCAGGGACGGGCTCCTATAATTCACCCCTCCACTTT.

About this clonotype: This likely comes from a read error, as the CDR3 has no conserved phenylalanine or tryptophan at its end. The chain has TRBV5-6 and TRBJ2-2; D is unresolved. The CDR3 runs to 12 residues. CDR1 and CDR2 from the germline V gene are SGHDT and YYEEEE. V was clipped by 3 bases and J by 7 bases, with 7 bases between them. The CDR3 region is CASSSAYGELFV. In nucleotides, the CDR3 is TGTGCCAGCAGCTCCGCTTACGGGGAGCTGTTTGTT.

The V gene is TRBV5-1, the J gene TRBJ1-2; TRBD1 matches 7 bases. Losses at the gene ends were 4 bases for V and 4 bases for J; bases not matched to a gene: 10. The V gene's germline CDR1 is SGHRS and CDR2 YFSETQ. The length of the CDR3 is 15 residues. Here the CDR3 reads CASSPQGFEGYGYTF. The DNA for the CDR3 is TGCGCCAGCAGCCCACAGGGGTTTGAAGGCTATGGCTACACCTTC.

The genes are TRBV19 and TRBJ2-1, with D maybe TRBD1 (6 bases). Germline CDR1 reads LNHDA; CDR2 reads SQIVND (reference sequence). The V and J ends lost 3 bases and 8 bases respectively, with 11 bases between them. CDR3 length equals 13 residues. The CDR3 DNA reads TGTGCCAGTAGTATGGTCAGGGGCGATGAGCAGTTCTTC. Translated: CASSMVRGDEQFF.